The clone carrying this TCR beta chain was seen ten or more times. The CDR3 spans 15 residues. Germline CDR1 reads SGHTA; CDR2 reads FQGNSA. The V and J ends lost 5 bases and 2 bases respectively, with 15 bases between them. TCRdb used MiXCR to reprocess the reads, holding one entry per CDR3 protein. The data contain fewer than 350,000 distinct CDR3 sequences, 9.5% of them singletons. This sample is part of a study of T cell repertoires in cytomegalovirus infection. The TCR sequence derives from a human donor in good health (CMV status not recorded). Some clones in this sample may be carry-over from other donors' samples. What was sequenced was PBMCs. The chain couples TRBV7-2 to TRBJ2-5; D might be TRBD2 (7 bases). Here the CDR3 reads CASSPRGLGQETQYF. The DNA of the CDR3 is TGTGCCAGCAGCCCGCGGGGGCTGGGACAAGAGACCCAGTACTTC.